This TCR beta chain is from a study of OX40 agonist ivuxolimab in advanced cancers. Study-wide background: Dose-escalation patients suffered from hepatocellular carcinoma, melanoma, renal cell or head and neck cancer. Patients with prior anti-PD-1, anti-PD-L1 or anti-CTLA-4 therapy were eligible; approximately 37% had some.

The table came from immunoSEQ multiplex PCR; TCRdb's copy has only in-frame clones and leaves some out. Of 65,000 to 80,000 clones detected, approximately 86% appear once; the ten largest clones hold around 2%. The germline CDR1 and CDR2 sequences are MDHEN and SYDVKM. This CDR3 is built from 15 residues. V was trimmed by 7 bases and J by 0 bases, leaving 13 bases between them. Study observations and caveats: CD4+ and CD8+ blood T cells expanded clonally by week 6 at 0.1 to 3.0 mg/kg. Fewer expanded clones were found on average in CD4+ than in CD8+ T cells.

As for this clone: Its matching antigen is unknown.

This sequence originates from an adult with an advanced solid tumor such as melanoma, head and neck, liver or kidney cancer. The sequenced sample was CD4+ or CD8+ T cells sorted from blood, obtained in a trial of the OX40 agonist ivuxolimab. The chain couples TRBV28 to TRBJ1-5; unclear D gene. The chain's CDR3 is CASTFTRVSNQPQHF. CDR3 bases: TGTGCCAGCACCTTTACAAGGGTTAGCAATCAGCCCCAGCATTTT.